This is a list of T cell receptor beta chains from one sample in a study of identifying expanded T cells in peripheral blood. The data were produced by immunoSEQ multiplex PCR, yet TCRdb's version contains in-frame clones alone and is incomplete. The sample shows approximately 120,000 clones, around 84% of them seen only once. Sequencing was carried out using blood. These TCRs come from a person between 18 and 75 years old in good health. Both conserved end residues are part of each CDR3.

V	J	CDR3
TRBV12-5	TRBJ1-2	CASGSFGYTNYGYTF
TRBV7-9	TRBJ1-2	CASSFSGWDGYTF
TRBV7-8	TRBJ1-3	CASSLGGSGNTIYF
TRBV10-1	TRBJ2-5	CASSENSQETQYF
TRBV11-3	TRBJ1-1	CASSPGRTEAFF
TRBV2	TRBJ1-3	CASIPWRGNTIYF
TRBV11-2	TRBJ1-1	CASSSEWRGGEAFF
TRBV19	TRBJ1-3	CASGTSNGNTIYF
TRBV11-3	TRBJ2-7	CASSPGRVGKGYEQYF
TRBV4-3	TRBJ1-6	CASSQDGHYSPLHF
TRBV5-1	TRBJ1-1	CASSGQGNTEAFF
TRBV7-2	TRBJ2-5	CATMKGPTGGRSETQYF